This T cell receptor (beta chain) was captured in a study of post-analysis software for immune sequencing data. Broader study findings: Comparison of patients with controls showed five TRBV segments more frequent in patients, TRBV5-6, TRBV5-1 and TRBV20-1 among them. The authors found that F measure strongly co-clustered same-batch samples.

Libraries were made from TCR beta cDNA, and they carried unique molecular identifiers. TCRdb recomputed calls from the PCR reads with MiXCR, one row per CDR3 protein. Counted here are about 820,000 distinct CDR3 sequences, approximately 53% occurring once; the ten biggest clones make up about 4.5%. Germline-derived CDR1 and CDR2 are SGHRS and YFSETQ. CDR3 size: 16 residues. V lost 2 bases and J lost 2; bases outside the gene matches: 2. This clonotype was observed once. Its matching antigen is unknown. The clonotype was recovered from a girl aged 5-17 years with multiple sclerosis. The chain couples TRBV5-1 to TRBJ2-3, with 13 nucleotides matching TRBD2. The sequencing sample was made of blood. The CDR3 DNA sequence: TGCGCCAGCAGCTTTGGGACTAGCGGGATCACAGATACGCAGTATTTT. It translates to CASSFGTSGITDTQYF.